Listed below are T cell receptor beta chains from one sample, sequenced in a study of brain T cells in children with intractable seizures. TCRdb keeps only in-frame clones here, not all; method: immunoSEQ multiplex PCR. This sample yields about 7,400 clones, of which around 67% are seen a single time; about 9.4% belongs to the top ten. This sample comprised resected brain tissue, obtained at surgery. The receptors shown here come from a boy under three years old with tuberous sclerosis and intractable seizures. CDR3s include the opening cysteine and the closing phenylalanine or tryptophan. A D gene is named only where the DNA matches it firmly. Rows give clone size only sometimes, using once, few, many, or a class for an expanded clone.

CDR3 length	V gene	clone size	J gene	D gene	CDR3 DNA	CDR3 protein
12	TRBV5-1	once	TRBJ1-1	.	TGCGCCAGCAGCCCCAGGGGTAGTGGAGCTTTCTTT	CASSPRGSGAFF
12	TRBV12-3/TRBV12-4	few	TRBJ2-7	.	TGTGCCAGCAGCCGAGTGGTGCACGAGCAGTACTTC	CASSRVVHEQYF
13	TRBV28	.	TRBJ2-7	TRBD2	TGTGCCAGCAGTTTAGCGGGAGTGTACGAGCAGTACTTC	CASSLAGVYEQYF
11	TRBV6-5	.	TRBJ2-1	TRBD2	TGTGCCAGCAGTCACGGGGAGGGTCAGTTCTTC	CASSHGEGQFF
13	TRBV27	.	TRBJ2-7	.	TGTGCCAGCAGTTGGCAGATTTCCTACGAGCAGTACTTC	CASSWQISYEQYF
18	TRBV4-1	.	TRBJ2-7	TRBD2	TGCGCCAGCAGCCAAGATGCGCTAGCGGGGGGGCCTTGGGGCGAGCAGTACTTC	CASSQDALAGGPWGEQYF
14	TRBV19	few	TRBJ2-1	TRBD1	TGTGCCAGTTCTGGCAGGGGGCTCTACAATGAGCAGTTCTTC	CASSGRGLYNEQFF
14	TRBV19	medium-sized	TRBJ2-7	TRBD2	TGTGCCAGTTCCATGAGTAGCGGGAGTGCCGAGCAGTACTTC	CASSMSSGSAEQYF
14	TRBV15	.	TRBJ1-3	.	TGTGCCACCAGCAGAGAGAGGGTTGGAAACACCATATATTTT	CATSRERVGNTIYF
11	TRBV6-6	few	TRBJ1-2	.	TGTGCCATCCGGCAGATCTATGGCTACACCTTC	CAIRQIYGYTF
17	TRBV5-4	.	TRBJ2-6	.	TGTGCCAGCACCCTACCCGAAGACGTTTCTTGGGCCAACGTCCTGACTTTC	CASTLPEDVSWANVLTF
11	TRBV28	.	TRBJ2-3	.	TGTGCCAGCACTCGCACAGATACGCAGTATTTT	CASTRTDTQYF
12	TRBV28	.	TRBJ2-7	.	TGTGCCAGCAGTTTACTCAGGGGAGGGCAGTACTTC	CASSLLRGGQYF
15	TRBV7-8	.	TRBJ2-5	.	TGTGCCAGCAGGGGATTAGGAGGGCTCGGGGAGACCCAGTACTTC	CASRGLGGLGETQYF
13	TRBV7-9	.	TRBJ2-7	.	TGTGCCAGCAGCCGGGCCGGCGCCTACGAGCAGTACTTC	CASSRAGAYEQYF
15	TRBV5-1	.	TRBJ2-3	.	TGCGCCAGCAGCTTGGCTCTAGTCCCCACAGATACGCAGTATTTT	CASSLALVPTDTQYF
15	TRBV4-2	.	TRBJ2-7	TRBD2	TGTGCCAGCAGCCAAGACCTAGCGGGTACCTACGAGCAGTACTTC	CASSQDLAGTYEQYF
15	TRBV7-6	few	TRBJ1-2	.	TGTGCCAGCAGCTTAGGGGACGGCATAGACTATGGCTACACCTTC	CASSLGDGIDYGYTF
13	TRBV27	.	TRBJ2-7	.	TGTGCCAGCGGTGAGAGCCCTCCCTACGAGCAGTACTTC	CASGESPPYEQYF
14	TRBV19	.	TRBJ1-2	.	TGTGCCAGTAGGATCCGACAGAATTACGATGGCTACACCTTC	CASRIRQNYDGYTF
15	TRBV28	.	TRBJ2-4	.	TGTGCCAGCACCCTGAGGAGGCTAGCCAAAAACATTCAGTACTTC	CASTLRRLAKNIQYF
15	TRBV7-3	.	TRBJ2-1	.	TGTGCCAGCAGCTTAGATAAGGGGCTCAACAATGAGCAGTTCTTC	CASSLDKGLNNEQFF
13	TRBV7-2	few	TRBJ1-1	.	TGTGCCAGCAGCCCAAGAGGGCGGGCTGAAGCTTTCTTT	CASSPRGRAEAFF
17	TRBV7-9	.	TRBJ2-3	TRBD1	TGTGCCAGCAGCTCAACCGCCGGGACAGCATATCGGGATACGCAGTATTTT	CASSSTAGTAYRDTQYF
9	TRBV6-6	.	TRBJ1-5	.	TGTGCCACGGGGGAGCCCCAGCATTTT	CATGEPQHF
15	TRBV2	.	TRBJ2-7	TRBD2	TGTGCCAGCAGTGAATGGCGGGAGGCCTCCTACGAGCAGTACTTC	CASSEWREASYEQYF
11	TRBV20-1	few	TRBJ2-5	.	TGCAGTCTTGAGCACCAAGAGACCCAGTACTTC	CSLEHQETQYF
11	TRBV6-6	medium-sized	TRBJ1-2	.	TGTGCCAGCAGGGAGGTCGATGGCTACACCTTC	CASREVDGYTF
11	TRBV6-5	.	TRBJ1-1	.	TGTGCCAGCCCCGGGAACACTGAAGCTTTCTTT	CASPGNTEAFF
13	TRBV12-3/TRBV12-4	.	TRBJ1-5	.	TGTGCCAGCAGTGGGCAGAACAATCAGCCCCAGCATTTT	CASSGQNNQPQHF